This T cell receptor beta chain was recovered during a study of OX40 agonist ivuxolimab in advanced cancers. Findings and limits, study-wide: Expansion of clones was among the lowest in partial responders at 0.1-3.0 mg/kg. The CD4+ and CD8+ T cells in the blood had expanded clonally by week 6 at 0.1 to 3.0 mg/kg.

TCRdb's copy holds only in-frame clones and misses some; the assay was immunoSEQ multiplex PCR. The sample includes tens of thousands of clones, 65% to 85% seen only once; the top ten take approximately 21%. CDR1 is MNHEY and CDR2 is SVGAGI in the germline V gene. With 6 bases clipped from V and 0 bases from J, the junction kept 2 bases outside the gene matches. The CDR3 is made up of 14 amino acids. Regarding this clone: The antigen is unknown.

The TCR was taken from an adult with an advanced solid tumor such as melanoma, head and neck, liver or kidney cancer. The sample consisted of CD4+ or CD8+ T cells sorted from blood, taken in a trial of the OX40 agonist ivuxolimab. The chain links TRBV6-5 to TRBJ2-1; TRBD2 aligns across 7 bases. The CDR3, as DNA: TGTGCCAGCAGAACTAGCGCCTCCTACAATGAGCAGTTCTTC. Translated: CASRTSASYNEQFF.